This TCR beta chain was recovered during a study of blood T cell repertoires in COVID-19. Across the study: T cells, B-cell-depleted T cells, or PBMCs supplied cDNA or gDNA.

The germline V gene has CDR1 SGHKS and CDR2 YYEKEE (reference sequence). This CDR3 is 16 amino acids long. V was cut by 0 bases and J by 5 bases, with 12 bases left in between. Study processing details: Researchers report that nucleated cell counts were estimated from reference gene primer amplification. Generated by immunoSEQ multiplex PCR, the TCRdb table keeps only in-frame clones and is missing some. V and J calls and clone size are as listed in that table; D and trimming were resolved from the DNA. In the table there are about 85,000 clones, more than 65% of which are singletons. The sequence was collected from a man aged 55 to 70 with acute or convalescent COVID-19. This chain connects TRBV5-5 to TRBJ1-6; D is undetermined. Sequenced material: peripheral blood. DNA of the CDR3: TGTGCCAGCAGCTTGGGGGCAGGCTTCAATAATTCACCCCTCCACTTT. This translates into CASSLGAGFNNSPLHF.